Listed here are 2 T cell receptor beta chains from one sample, sequenced in a study of human T cells and chemical hapten exposure. The time point was: patch test 1, 2 weeks after DPC sensitization. Treatment indicated: therapeutic diphenylcyclopropenone sensitization with weekly scalp DPC. TCRdb fed the RACE reads into MiXCR, producing one record per CDR3 protein. The repertoire includes 340,000 or so distinct CDR3 sequences, around 7% of them detected once, and around 8.4% sits in the top ten. The material sequenced was whole blood, taken in connection with sensitization to the hapten diphenylcyclopropenone (DPC). The receptors derive from a woman aged 18-30 years with alopecia areata. Some clones in this sample may be carry-over from other donors' samples.

This clonotype was counted only a few times. V is TRBV12-3 or TRBV12-4 and J is TRBJ1-1; D is perhaps TRBD1 (5 bases). This CDR3 is 12 amino acids long. Trimming cost V 7 bases and J 1 base, with 7 bases left between them. CDR3 sequence (DNA): TGTGCCAGCACTCAGGGGAACACTGAAGCTTTCTTT. It codes for CASTQGNTEAFF.

The table lists this clonotype with a few counts. The chain couples TRBV7-9 to TRBJ1-1; 9 positions match TRBD1. V shed 5 bases, J shed 2 bases, and the junction held 12 bases outside the gene matches. This CDR3 has 17 amino acids. The germline CDR1 and CDR2 sequences are SEHNR and FQNEAQ (reference sequence). The CDR3: CASSEIAWTGDNTEAFF. The DNA for the CDR3 is TGTGCCAGCAGCGAGATAGCCTGGACAGGGGACAACACTGAAGCTTTCTTT.